This T cell receptor (beta chain) derives from a study of beta chain features in type 1 diabetes. About the study: The study examined some 110,000,000 sorted cells across all samples. Study-wide results and limits: Moderate yet significant TCRB CDR3 shortening was seen in Type 1 diabetes patients in all four CD4+ subsets. Insertions at VDJ junctions were less frequent in type 1 diabetes patients. These patients also deleted more nucleotides at the same junctions.

Of the isolated RNA, all was reverse transcribed, and so the sequenced material was expressed TCRB transcripts. Sequencing was performed with immunoSEQ multiplex PCR; in TCRdb, only in-frame clones are kept and a portion is missing. Of over 200,000 clones detected, under 13% appear once; the ten largest clones hold 0.017%. Each sorted population was over 98% pure. This clone was recorded a few times. Its antigen is unidentified. This clonotype originated in a man younger than 45 with type 1 diabetes. Sample: naive CD4+ T cells from blood.

The CDR3: CSAILTDTQYF. For the CDR3, the DNA is TGCAGTGCTATTCTAACAGATACGCAGTATTTT. The chain couples TRBV20-1 to TRBJ2-3, with unresolved D. The CDR3 is 11 residues long. V gave up 4 bases and J gave up 3 bases, with 5 bases separating them. Germline lookup yields CDR1 DFQATT and CDR2 SNEGSKA (reference sequence).